The rows below give T cell receptor beta chains drawn from one sample of a study of CD8+CD57+ T cells in acquired aplastic anemia. TCRdb re-derived calls from the reads in MiXCR, one entry per CDR3 protein. The sample has under 350,000 distinct CDR3 sequences, 50% to 65% seen once. Sequencing was done on a sample of sorted CD4+, CD8+, or CD8+CD57+ T cells (not recorded which) from PBMCs. These TCRs come from a human donor with aplastic anemia. Each CDR3 is given with its conserved first and last residue. A D gene is named only where the DNA matches it firmly. Part of the rows lack a size; the others show once, few, many or a class for expanded clones.

len: 11; v_gene: TRBV6-4; j_gene: TRBJ2-1; abundance: -; d_gene: -; CDR3nt: TGTGCCAGCACTCAGGCCAATGAGCAGTTCTTC; CDR3aa: CASTQANEQFF
len: 13; v_gene: TRBV5-6; j_gene: TRBJ2-7; abundance: -; d_gene: -; CDR3nt: TGTGCCAGCAGCTTACGACACGACTACGAGCAGTACTTC; CDR3aa: CASSLRHDYEQYF
len: 15; v_gene: TRBV9; j_gene: TRBJ2-5; abundance: -; d_gene: TRBD1; CDR3nt: TGTGCCAGCAGCTTCGGGACAGGGGGTCACGAGACCCAGTACTTC; CDR3aa: CASSFGTGGHETQYF
len: 10; v_gene: TRBV20-1; j_gene: TRBJ1-1; abundance: -; d_gene: -; CDR3nt: TGCAGTGCTGGGGCGGATGAAGCTTTCTTT; CDR3aa: CSAGADEAFF
len: 12; v_gene: TRBV19; j_gene: TRBJ1-2; abundance: -; d_gene: -; CDR3nt: TGTGCCACTCTGACTGGTGTGTATGGCTACACCTTC; CDR3aa: CATLTGVYGYTF
len: 14; v_gene: TRBV7-9; j_gene: TRBJ1-4; abundance: -; d_gene: -; CDR3nt: TGTGCCAGCAGCCCTCCGGGGATTAATGAAAAACTGTTTTTT; CDR3aa: CASSPPGINEKLFF
len: 12; v_gene: TRBV7-9; j_gene: TRBJ2-1; abundance: -; d_gene: -; CDR3nt: TGTGCCAGCAGTCAGGGCTTGGGTGAGCAGTTCTTC; CDR3aa: CASSQGLGEQFF
len: 14; v_gene: TRBV6-1; j_gene: TRBJ2-5; abundance: many; d_gene: TRBD2; CDR3nt: TGTGCCAGCAGGAGGGGACTAATTCAAGAGACCCAGTACTTC; CDR3aa: CASRRGLIQETQYF
len: 13; v_gene: TRBV7-2; j_gene: TRBJ1-5; abundance: -; d_gene: -; CDR3nt: TGTGCCAGCAGCTGGCGGCCGGATCAGCCCCAGCATTTT; CDR3aa: CASSWRPDQPQHF
len: 12; v_gene: TRBV2; j_gene: TRBJ2-1; abundance: -; d_gene: TRBD1; CDR3nt: TGTGCCAGCAGTTACAGGGGTGATGAGCAGTTCTTC; CDR3aa: CASSYRGDEQFF
len: 14; v_gene: TRBV7-3; j_gene: TRBJ1-6; abundance: -; d_gene: -; CDR3nt: TGTGCCAGCAGCTTAGAGGTCTCGGGGACGCCCCTCCACTTT; CDR3aa: CASSLEVSGTPLHF
len: 18; v_gene: TRBV15; j_gene: TRBJ2-2; abundance: -; d_gene: TRBD2; CDR3nt: TGTGCCACCAGCAGATTAGCGGGAGGGATGCTTGGGACCGGGGAGCTGTTTTTT; CDR3aa: CATSRLAGGMLGTGELFF
len: 17; v_gene: TRBV9; j_gene: TRBJ2-1; abundance: -; d_gene: TRBD2; CDR3nt: TGTGCCAGCAGCGCCGGGACTAGCGGGGGGAAAGACAATGAGCAGTTCTTC; CDR3aa: CASSAGTSGGKDNEQFF
len: 14; v_gene: TRBV20-1; j_gene: TRBJ2-7; abundance: -; d_gene: -; CDR3nt: TGCAGTGCCGTCGGACGGATGACCCCCTACGAGCAGTACTTC; CDR3aa: CSAVGRMTPYEQYF
len: 19; v_gene: TRBV7-2; j_gene: TRBJ2-1; abundance: -; d_gene: -; CDR3nt: TGTGCCAGCAGCTTTGACCGGCACTCCCCCGAATACAAGGCCAGTGAGCAGTTCTTC; CDR3aa: CASSFDRHSPEYKASEQFF
len: 16; v_gene: TRBV6-2/TRBV6-3; j_gene: TRBJ1-6; abundance: -; d_gene: -; CDR3nt: TGTGCCAGCAGTTACGGGCGACAGGCCGCTGATTCACCCCTCCACTTT; CDR3aa: CASSYGRQAADSPLHF
len: 11; v_gene: TRBV29-1; j_gene: TRBJ2-1; abundance: -; d_gene: -; CDR3nt: TGCAGCGTTGATTTAGTCCTCGAGCAGTTCTTC; CDR3aa: CSVDLVLEQFF
len: 16; v_gene: TRBV19; j_gene: TRBJ1-2; abundance: few; d_gene: -; CDR3nt: TGTGCCAGTGGGGCCGGGAGGGCAGGAGGAAACTATGGCTACACCTTC; CDR3aa: CASGAGRAGGNYGYTF
len: 12; v_gene: TRBV20-1; j_gene: TRBJ2-7; abundance: few; d_gene: TRBD2; CDR3nt: TGCAGTGCTAGGCGGGAGTCCTACGAGCAGTACTTC; CDR3aa: CSARRESYEQYF
len: 13; v_gene: TRBV2; j_gene: TRBJ2-7; abundance: -; d_gene: -; CDR3nt: TGTGCCAGCAGCGGGAGAGAGAACTACGAGCAGTACTTC; CDR3aa: CASSGRENYEQYF
len: 17; v_gene: TRBV5-8; j_gene: TRBJ1-6; abundance: many; d_gene: -; CDR3nt: TGTGCCAGCACAAAGCGGGTCCGGGCTGAGGGTAATTCACCCCTCCACTTT; CDR3aa: CASTKRVRAEGNSPLHF
len: 12; v_gene: TRBV15; j_gene: TRBJ2-4; abundance: -; d_gene: -; CDR3nt: TGTGCCACCAGCGAGGGACCGTACATTCAGTACTTC; CDR3aa: CATSEGPYIQYF
len: 17; v_gene: TRBV24-1; j_gene: TRBJ2-2; abundance: -; d_gene: TRBD1; CDR3nt: TGTGCCACCAGTGACCCAGCGAGGGGACAGGGGGCCGGGGAGCTGTTTTTT; CDR3aa: CATSDPARGQGAGELFF
len: 15; v_gene: TRBV24-1; j_gene: TRBJ2-7; abundance: -; d_gene: -; CDR3nt: TGTGCCACCAGTGACCGAGACACCGACTTCTACGAGCAGTACTTC; CDR3aa: CATSDRDTDFYEQYF
len: 12; v_gene: TRBV20-1; j_gene: TRBJ1-1; abundance: -; d_gene: -; CDR3nt: TGCAGTGCGATAGACGAGAGGACTGAAGCTTTCTTT; CDR3aa: CSAIDERTEAFF
len: 14; v_gene: TRBV7-9; j_gene: TRBJ1-2; abundance: many; d_gene: -; CDR3nt: TGTGCCAGCAGCTTAGCTAGTCCCGAGGGCGGCTACACCTTC; CDR3aa: CASSLASPEGGYTF
len: 13; v_gene: TRBV2; j_gene: TRBJ1-5; abundance: -; d_gene: -; CDR3nt: TGTGCCAGCAGTCGGGATTGGGATCAGCCCCAGCATTTT; CDR3aa: CASSRDWDQPQHF
len: 16; v_gene: TRBV4-1; j_gene: TRBJ1-5; abundance: many; d_gene: -; CDR3nt: TGCGCCAGCAGCCAAGATTCAGGGTTCGGCAATCAGCCCCAGCATTTT; CDR3aa: CASSQDSGFGNQPQHF
len: 13; v_gene: TRBV7-2; j_gene: TRBJ2-7; abundance: -; d_gene: TRBD2; CDR3nt: TGTGCCAGCAGTTCTAGCGGGGCCTACGAGCAGTGCTTC; CDR3aa: CASSSSGAYEQCF
len: 14; v_gene: TRBV7-6; j_gene: TRBJ2-3; abundance: many; d_gene: TRBD1; CDR3nt: TGTGCCAGCAGACCGACAGGGGACACAGATACGCAGTATTTT; CDR3aa: CASRPTGDTDTQYF
len: 14; v_gene: TRBV20-1; j_gene: TRBJ2-5; abundance: -; d_gene: TRBD2; CDR3nt: TGCAGTGCTAGGGTAGCGGGCCTACAAGAGACCCAGTACTTC; CDR3aa: CSARVAGLQETQYF
len: 16; v_gene: TRBV4-1; j_gene: TRBJ1-2; abundance: many; d_gene: -; CDR3nt: TGCGCCAGCAGCCAAGATCTGGGAGGGACTCCCTATGGCTACACCTTC; CDR3aa: CASSQDLGGTPYGYTF
len: 14; v_gene: TRBV10-3; j_gene: TRBJ2-1; abundance: -; d_gene: TRBD2; CDR3nt: TGTGCCATCAAGGGGACTAGCGGGTACAATGAGCAGTTCTTC; CDR3aa: CAIKGTSGYNEQFF
len: 16; v_gene: TRBV10-1; j_gene: TRBJ2-1; abundance: -; d_gene: TRBD2; CDR3nt: TGCGCCAGCAGTGAGTCTGGCGGGGGGCCCTACAATGAGCAGTTCTTC; CDR3aa: CASSESGGGPYNEQFF
len: 12; v_gene: TRBV9; j_gene: TRBJ1-6; abundance: once; d_gene: -; CDR3nt: TGTGCCAGCAGCGTAGGAAGTTCACCCCTCCACTTT; CDR3aa: CASSVGSSPLHF